Presented here are 2 T cell receptor beta chains from one specimen sequenced in a study of T cells after yellow fever vaccination. Using its own MiXCR run on the 5' RACE reads, TCRdb lists one record per CDR3 protein. The sample carries about 360,000 distinct CDR3 sequences, about 6% recorded once. Sequenced material: PBMCs, taken 5 days after the yellow fever booster vaccination. All receptors come from a man aged 25-40 years who received the YFV17D yellow fever vaccine.

With regard to this clonotype: At one end, the junction sequence differs from germline, possibly due to a read error. The rearrangement uses TRBV20-1 and TRBJ2-7; D is perhaps TRBD2 (6 bases). This CDR3 comprises 16 residues. Germline V gene data show CDR1 as DFQATT and CDR2 as SNEGSKA (reference sequence). As DNA, the CDR3 is TGCTGTGCTAGACCACAAATCGCGCGGGATACCTACGAGCAGTACTTC. It yields the protein CCARPQIARDTYEQYF.

This clonotype was found many times. V usage is TRBV2 and J usage is TRBJ1-3; 10 nucleotides line up with TRBD1. Losses at the gene ends were 5 bases for V and 0 bases for J; bases not matched to a gene: 13. This CDR3 contains 19 residues. Germline V gene lookup returns CDR1 SNHLY and CDR2 FYNNEI. The CDR3: CASSHPGTGALGSGNTIYF. CDR3 in DNA: TGTGCCAGCAGTCATCCCGGGACAGGGGCCCTCGGCTCTGGAAACACCATATATTTT.